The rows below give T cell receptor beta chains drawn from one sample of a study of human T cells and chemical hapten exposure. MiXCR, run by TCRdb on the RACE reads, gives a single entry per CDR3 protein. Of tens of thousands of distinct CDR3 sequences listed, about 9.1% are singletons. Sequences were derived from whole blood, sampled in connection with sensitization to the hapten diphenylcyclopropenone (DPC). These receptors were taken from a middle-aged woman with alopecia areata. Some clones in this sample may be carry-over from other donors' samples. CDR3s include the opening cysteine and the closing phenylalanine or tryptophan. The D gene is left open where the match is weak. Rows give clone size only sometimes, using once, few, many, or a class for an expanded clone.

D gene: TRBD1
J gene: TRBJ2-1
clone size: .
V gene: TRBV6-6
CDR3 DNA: TGTGCCAGCAGTCCCCTGGGACAGGGGGGATTGAATGAGCAGTTCTTC
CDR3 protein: CASSPLGQGGLNEQFF

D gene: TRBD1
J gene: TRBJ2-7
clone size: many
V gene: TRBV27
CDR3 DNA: TGTGCCAGCAGTGCTCCCGGGACAGGGGTGCGCTACGAGCAGTACTTC
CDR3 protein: CASSAPGTGVRYEQYF

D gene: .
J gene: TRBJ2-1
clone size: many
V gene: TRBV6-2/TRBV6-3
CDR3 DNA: TGTGCCAGCAGTTACTCCTGGCGGGAATACAATGAGCAGTTCTTC
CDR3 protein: CASSYSWREYNEQFF

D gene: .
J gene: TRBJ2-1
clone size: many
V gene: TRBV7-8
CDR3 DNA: TGTGCCAGCAGCCCCGGTCGGCTGGGGGAGCAGTTCTTC
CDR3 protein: CASSPGRLGEQFF

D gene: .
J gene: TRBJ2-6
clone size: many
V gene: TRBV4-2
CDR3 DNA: TGTGCCAGCAGCCCGGTGGGGGGGCCAGGGGCCAACGTCCTGACTTTC
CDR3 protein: CASSPVGGPGANVLTF

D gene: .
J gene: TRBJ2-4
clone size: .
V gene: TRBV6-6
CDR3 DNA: TGTGCCAGCAGTTACGGGGTAATCAGAAACATTCAGTACTTC
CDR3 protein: CASSYGVIRNIQYF

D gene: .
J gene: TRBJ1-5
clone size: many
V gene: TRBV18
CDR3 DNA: TGTGCCAGCTCAAACCAGATAAATCAGCCCCAGCATTTT
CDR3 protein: CASSNQINQPQHF

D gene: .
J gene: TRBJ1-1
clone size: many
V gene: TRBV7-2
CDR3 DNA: TGTGCCAGCTCCTGGTTCGGGAACACTGAAGCTTTCTTT
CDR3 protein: CASSWFGNTEAFF

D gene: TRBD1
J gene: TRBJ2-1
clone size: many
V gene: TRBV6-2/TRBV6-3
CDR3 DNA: TGTGCCAGCAGTTCACCCTCCGGGACAGGGGTCCGAGGTGAGCAGTTCTTC
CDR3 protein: CASSSPSGTGVRGEQFF

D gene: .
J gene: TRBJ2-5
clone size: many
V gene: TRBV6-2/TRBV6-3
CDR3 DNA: TGTGCCAGCACCAAGGGAAAGACCCAGTACTTC
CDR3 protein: CASTKGKTQYF

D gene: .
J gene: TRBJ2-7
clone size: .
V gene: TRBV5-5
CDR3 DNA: TGTGCCAGCAGCCTGGGTACGGGGGCGGGCTACGAGCAGTACTTC
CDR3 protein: CASSLGTGAGYEQYF

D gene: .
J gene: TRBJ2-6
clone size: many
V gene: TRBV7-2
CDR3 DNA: TGTGCCAGCAGCCCCCCGGGAACTGGGGCCAACGTCCTGACTTTC
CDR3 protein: CASSPPGTGANVLTF

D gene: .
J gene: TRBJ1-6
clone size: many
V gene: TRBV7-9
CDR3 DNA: TGTGCCAGCAGCATCAGGGATTCACCCCTCCACTTT
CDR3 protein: CASSIRDSPLHF

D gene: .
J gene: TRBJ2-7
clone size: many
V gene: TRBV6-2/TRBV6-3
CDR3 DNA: TGTGCCAGCAGTCAGTCCTACGAGCAGTACTTC
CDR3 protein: CASSQSYEQYF

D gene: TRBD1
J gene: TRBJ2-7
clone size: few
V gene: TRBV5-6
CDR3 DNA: TGTGCCAGCAGCCACCGGGACAGGGAGTACTTC
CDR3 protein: CASSHRDREYF

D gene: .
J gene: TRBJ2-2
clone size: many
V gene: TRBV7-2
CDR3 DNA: TGTGCCAGCAGCTTAGCGGGACAACATAACACCGGGGAGCTGTTTTTT
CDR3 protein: CASSLAGQHNTGELFF

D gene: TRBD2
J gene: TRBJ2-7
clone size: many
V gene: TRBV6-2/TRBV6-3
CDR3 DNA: TGTGCCAGCAGTTCTACGGGAGGACCCGGCGAGCAGTACTTC
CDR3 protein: CASSSTGGPGEQYF

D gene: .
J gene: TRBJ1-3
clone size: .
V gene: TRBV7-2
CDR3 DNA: TGTGCCAGCAGCTTAGGCCCGGGGGCGAGTTCTGGAAACACCATATATTTT
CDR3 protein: CASSLGPGASSGNTIYF

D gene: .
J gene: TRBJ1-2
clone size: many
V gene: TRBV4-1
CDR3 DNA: TGCGCCAGCAGCCCGGGGGCCGGTCCAGGACGCTATGGCTACACCTTC
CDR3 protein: CASSPGAGPGRYGYTF

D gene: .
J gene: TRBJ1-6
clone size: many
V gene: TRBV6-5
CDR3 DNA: TGTGCCAGCAGTTACTCGATACAACAGTTGGTGGATTCACCCCTCCACTTT
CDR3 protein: CASSYSIQQLVDSPLHF

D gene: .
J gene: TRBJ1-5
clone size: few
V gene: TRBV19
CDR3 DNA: TGTGCCAGTAGTATCTCCGGCCTGCGGAGCAATCAGCCCCAGCATTTT
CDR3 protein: CASSISGLRSNQPQHF

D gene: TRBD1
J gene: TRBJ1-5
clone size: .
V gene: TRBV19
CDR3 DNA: TGTGCCAGTAGTATGGGACAGCTTAGCAATCAGCCCCAGCATTTT
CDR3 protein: CASSMGQLSNQPQHF

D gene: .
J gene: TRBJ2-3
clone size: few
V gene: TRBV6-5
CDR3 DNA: TGTGCCAGCAGTTACTCCCGGCCGGGCCCAGGAAGGGTAAATACGCAGTATTTT
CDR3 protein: CASSYSRPGPGRVNTQYF

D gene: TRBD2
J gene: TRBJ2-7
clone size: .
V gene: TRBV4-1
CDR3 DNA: TGCGCCAGCAGCCAAGGTGCTAGCGGGGGGTCCTACGAGCAGTACTTC
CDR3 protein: CASSQGASGGSYEQYF

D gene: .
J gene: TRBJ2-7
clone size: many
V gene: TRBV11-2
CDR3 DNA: TGTGCCAGCAGCCGGGACGGACTCCCCTACGAGCAGTACTTC
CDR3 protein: CASSRDGLPYEQYF

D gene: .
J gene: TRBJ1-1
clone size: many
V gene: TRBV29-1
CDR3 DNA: TGCAGCGCTAAAGGAAACACTGAAGCTTTCTTT
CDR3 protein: CSAKGNTEAFF

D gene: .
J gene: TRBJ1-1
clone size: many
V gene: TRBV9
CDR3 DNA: TGTGCCAGCAGCGTGAGAACTTACACTGAAGCTTTCTTT
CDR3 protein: CASSVRTYTEAFF

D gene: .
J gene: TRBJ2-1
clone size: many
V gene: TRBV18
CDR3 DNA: TGTGCCAGCTCACCCTCGGGCGATGAGCAGTTCTTC
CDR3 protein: CASSPSGDEQFF

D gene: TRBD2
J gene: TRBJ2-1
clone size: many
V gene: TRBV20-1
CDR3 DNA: TGCAGTGCTAGAGAGGTCGGGGGGGCCCGGAATGAGCAGTTCTTC
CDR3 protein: CSAREVGGARNEQFF

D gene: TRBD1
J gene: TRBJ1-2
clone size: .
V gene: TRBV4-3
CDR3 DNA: TGCGCCAGCAGCCATGCTGGACAGGGGGGCTATGGCTACACCTTC
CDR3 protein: CASSHAGQGGYGYTF

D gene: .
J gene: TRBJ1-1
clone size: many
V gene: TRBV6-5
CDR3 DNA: TGTGCCAGCATCGCCTATGGGGGACGGAACACTGAAGCTTTCTTT
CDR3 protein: CASIAYGGRNTEAFF

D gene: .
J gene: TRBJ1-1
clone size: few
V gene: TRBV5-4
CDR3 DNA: TGTGCCAGCAGAGAAGGACTGCTGAACACTGAAGCTTTCTTT
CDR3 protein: CASREGLLNTEAFF

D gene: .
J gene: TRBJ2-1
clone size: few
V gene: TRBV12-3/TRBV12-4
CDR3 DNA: TGTGCCAGCAGTCCCGCCGGGACATACGCCCCAAATGAGCAGTTCTTC
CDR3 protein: CASSPAGTYAPNEQFF

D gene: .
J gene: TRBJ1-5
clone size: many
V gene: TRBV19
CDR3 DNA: TGTGCCAGTAGCTGGGTCAATCAGCCCCAGCATTTT
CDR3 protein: CASSWVNQPQHF

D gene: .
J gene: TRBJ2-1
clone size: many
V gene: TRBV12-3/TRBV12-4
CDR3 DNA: TGTGCCAGCAGTTTACAGGTTACGGATGAGCAGTTCTTC
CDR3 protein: CASSLQVTDEQFF

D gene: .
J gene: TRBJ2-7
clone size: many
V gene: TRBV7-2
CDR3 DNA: TGTGCCAGCAGCTTACGCGGGGACAGCTCCTACGAGCAGTACTTC
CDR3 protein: CASSLRGDSSYEQYF

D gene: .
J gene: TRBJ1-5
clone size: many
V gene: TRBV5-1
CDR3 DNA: TGCGCCAGCAGCTTAACAGGGAGTAGCAATCAGCCCCAGCATTTT
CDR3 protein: CASSLTGSSNQPQHF

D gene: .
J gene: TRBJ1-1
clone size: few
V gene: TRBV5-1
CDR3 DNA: TGCGCCAGCAGCCAGGACATTTACACTGAAGCTTTCTTT
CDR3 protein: CASSQDIYTEAFF

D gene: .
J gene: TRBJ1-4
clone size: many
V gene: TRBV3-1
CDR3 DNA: TGTGCCAGCAGCCAAGATCCAACTAATGAAAAACTGTTTTTT
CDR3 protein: CASSQDPTNEKLFF

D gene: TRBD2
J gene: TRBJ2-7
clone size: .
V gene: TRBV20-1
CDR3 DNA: TGCAGTGGGGATGTAGCGGGGAGACCCTACGAGCAGTACTTC
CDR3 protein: CSGDVAGRPYEQYF

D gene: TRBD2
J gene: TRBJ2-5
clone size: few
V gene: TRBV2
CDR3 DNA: TGTGCCAGCACCACGGGCGGGGGGGAGACCCAGTACTTC
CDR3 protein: CASTTGGGETQYF

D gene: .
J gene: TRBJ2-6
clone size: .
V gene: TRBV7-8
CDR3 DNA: TGTGCCAGCAGCTTGATTGGCGCTTCCTTCTCTGGGGCCAACGTCCTGACTTTC
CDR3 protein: CASSLIGASFSGANVLTF

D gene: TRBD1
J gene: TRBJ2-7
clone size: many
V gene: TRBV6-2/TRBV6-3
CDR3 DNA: TGTGCCAGCAAACCGCCCGGGACAGGGGTAAACGAGCAGTACTTC
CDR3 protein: CASKPPGTGVNEQYF

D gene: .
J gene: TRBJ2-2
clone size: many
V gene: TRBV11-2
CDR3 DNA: TGTGCCAGCAGCTTACGGGCCGGGCGGGACACCGGGGAGCTGTTTTTT
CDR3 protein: CASSLRAGRDTGELFF

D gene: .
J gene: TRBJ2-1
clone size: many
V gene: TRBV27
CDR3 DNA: TGTGCCAGCAGTTGGGGTAATGAGCAGTTCTTC
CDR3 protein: CASSWGNEQFF

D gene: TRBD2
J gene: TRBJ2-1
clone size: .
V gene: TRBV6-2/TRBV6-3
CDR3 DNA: TGTGCCAGCAGTTATGGCGGGACTACCTACAATGAGCAGTTCTTC
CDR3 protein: CASSYGGTTYNEQFF

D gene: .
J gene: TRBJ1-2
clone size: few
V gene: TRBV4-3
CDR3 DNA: TGCGCCAGCAGCCAACAGACAGAGACCACCTATGGCTACACCTTC
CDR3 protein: CASSQQTETTYGYTF

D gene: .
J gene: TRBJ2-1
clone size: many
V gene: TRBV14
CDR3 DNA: TGTGCCAGCAGCCAGCGGAGAACCGGTCATGAGCAGTTCTTC
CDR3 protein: CASSQRRTGHEQFF